This TCR beta chain was obtained from a study of cytotoxic CD8 clonotypes in ibrutinib-treated CLL. For the study at large: After median 68 months, approximately 14 stayed in remission, approximately 12 progressed; responses approximately 24 partial, 2 complete. After treatment lasting a median 12 months, range 6 to 36, response samples were collected. Findings and caveats of the study: With treatment, public clonotypes, which were uncommon, either contracted or remained stable.

This CDR3 has 15 residues. CDR1 SEHNR and CDR2 FQNEAQ come from the germline V gene (reference sequence). Trimming left V 0 bases short and J 5 bases short, with 13 bases between. TCRdb keeps only in-frame clones here, not all; method: immunoSEQ multiplex PCR. Here the sample spans approximately 320,000 clones, about 61% being singletons. A note on this clone: Its antigen is still unknown.

Specimen: PBMCs, collected after 36 months of ibrutinib treatment. This chain connects TRBV7-9 to TRBJ1-2; D may be TRBD1 (5 bases). The clonotype originates from a human donor with chronic lymphocytic leukemia. The CDR3 loop is CASSLAGRETYGYTF. DNA of the CDR3: TGTGCCAGCAGCTTAGCGGGCAGGGAAACTTATGGCTACACCTTC.